This TCR beta chain is drawn from a study of T cell repertoires in cytomegalovirus infection (dated by TCRdb to about 2019). About the study as a whole: The HLA type of each donor mattered for the analysis, because public TCR beta signatures pointed to carriage of CMV infection along with the matching HLA type.

Sequencing was carried out with an Illumina HiSeq 1500. TCRdb ran its own pipeline on the public reads, namely fastp trimming at Q25 and MiXCR clone calling, and kept in-frame beta chains. Identical CDR3 protein sequences are pooled into one entry, listed with their most common genes and DNA. This sample gives hundreds of thousands of distinct CDR3 sequences in total; around 32% of them show up just once. Roughly an eighth of the sample lies in the top ten. For CDR1 and CDR2, the germline V gene (reference sequence) lists MNHNY and SVGAGI. The CDR3 contains 15 residues, cysteine and phenylalanine counted. Of all the DNA, just the CDR3 is kept, 45 bases in frame from base 1. The germline V end is reduced by 1 base and the J end by 4 bases; junction bases left unmatched: 3. A remark on this clonotype: Its recognized antigen is unknown. Base qualities were left out, and no much larger clone turns up one base away.

On the study overall, not on this receptor specifically: In the ex vivo response, HLA-C-restricted CMV-specific TCR beta clonotypes were dominant, and in two of eight donors the single most frequent clonotype came from this HLA-C-restricted group. In both this cohort and an independent cohort of 352 donors, the cumulative frequency of public TCR beta family members distinguished carriers of CMV infection plus the relevant HLA type.

Input material: PBMCs. The clonotype was recovered from a human donor in good health (CMV status not recorded). Some clones in this sample may be carry-over from other donors' samples. This sequence uses TRBV6-6 and TRBJ2-7; the junction holds 11 bases that match TRBD2. The CDR3 protein is CASSYWTSGHYEQYF. In nucleotides, the sequence is TGTGCCAGCAGTTACTGGACTAGCGGGCATTACGAGCAGTACTTC.